This TCR beta chain emerged from a study of T cell clusters in autoimmune cytopenias (dated by TCRdb to about 2019). Concerning the study at large: Among healthy donor controls, the mean age was approximately 52 years, the median age was approximately 62 years, and about half of the roughly 43 were female. A median TRB sequencing depth of 50,000 or so reads per sample was reached, and a median of about 2,000 distinct TRB clonotypes per sample was obtained. In autoimmune cytopenia patients, peripheral blood TRB and IGH repertoires were sequenced during active disease and over treatment follow-up, together with healthy, CLL and autoimmune hepatitis controls. The goal of the study was to find out whether patients with autoimmune cytopenia have a disease-specific immune repertoire signature that could be used as a blood-based biomarker. Controls were about two dozen age-matched healthy donors for primary cytopenia and about 14 age-matched CLL patients for secondary cytopenia. The comparison group for autoimmune hepatitis repertoires was some 22 healthy donors matched for age and sex. The paper as a whole reports these results and caveats: The GLIPH analysis suggested a lack of physiological T cell clusters in primary autoimmune cytopenia patients, since more than 40 clusters were exclusive to healthy donors whereas some 17 were exclusive to patients. TRB repertoire shifts, with less even repertoires in secondary cytopenia and CLL, mostly reflected lymphoma bias rather than autoimmunity. In the comparison of secondary cytopenia with CLL, the cluster-lack signature was not observed, apparently because the dominant lymphoma-associated repertoire masked the signature. Healthy donors showed approximately 3-fold more exclusive TRB clusters than active autoimmune hepatitis patients, consistent with an autoimmunity-wide signature. The T cell clusters were defined in silico only, and their functional role remained to be validated experimentally.

Concerning this clonotype itself: Its antigen remains undetermined.

Per sample, about 250 ng of peripheral blood genomic DNA, some 40,000 genome equivalents, was used for TRB amplification. Multiplex PCR with a touch-down protocol amplified TRB rearrangements, with the TRB-A and TRB-B primer pools combined in a single tube. Illumina adapters and sample indices were added to the amplicons through two consecutive PCR reactions performed with Phusion HS II polymerase. Amplicons were gel-purified with the NucleoSpin Gel and PCR Clean-up kit, then quantified by Qubit and quality-checked on an Agilent 2100 Bioanalyzer. Libraries were sequenced on an Illumina MiSeq using 600-cycle, single-indexed, paired-end runs. Per the original workflow: Alignment and assembly of TRB reads were performed with MiXCR version 2.1.12 and the default MiXCR reference library. A clone was defined by each unique CDR3 nucleotide sequence, and analysis was restricted to productive sequences with at least two reads. To assess repertoire diversity, an R script computed alpha-parameterized diversity profiles (alpha 0 to 5), which included the Shannon (alpha 1) and Simpson (alpha 2) indices. Combinatorial TRB VJ usage was computed with the tcR package and compared between cohorts by principal component analysis with ade4. TCRbeta CDR3s were clustered with GLIPH on cohort pairs matched by age and read depth, and cluster frequencies were compared by Wilcoxon test. After reprocessing by TCRdb, each CDR3 protein sequence is one entry, and no DNA is given. It is TCRdb's table, rather than the study itself, that gives the V and J calls and clone size. The table kept for this sample lists about 4,900 distinct CDR3 sequences. The ten largest clonotypes hold 15% of the sample.

The germline V gene supplies CDR1 MDHEN and CDR2 SYDVKM. Including cysteine and phenylalanine, the CDR3 has 14 amino acids. DNA is not recorded here. This sample also belongs to another study, concerning T cell repertoires in aging, cancer and after chemotherapy. As noted in the second study: Six donor age groups were covered, ranging from 30 or younger up to 70 or older, and each group contained at least three individuals. Healthy donor control TCR repertoires were recorded over several months to years and showed clear clonal overlap across re-sampling. The complete dataset included about 8.8 million TCR reads. Significantly lower blood TCR diversity and higher clonality were observed in untreated patients with hematological or solid cancers than in age-matched healthy donors. In healthy donors, the decline in TCR diversity with age was mainly explained by loss of richness, whereas in cancer patients loss of evenness was also found to contribute. An increase in median generation probability over the chemotherapy interval was observed in both cancer cohorts, suggesting that the repertoire was reconstituted through rebound thymic output. It was noted by the authors that conclusions about immunological memory after chemotherapy cannot be drawn from the repertoire data. To look at immunoaging and at how T cells reconstitute after chemotherapy, the study profiled TCR beta repertoires in peripheral blood from both healthy donors and cancer patients. A cohort of 220 or so cancer patients (approximately 92 with hematological and around 130 with solid cancers) was assembled, and around 100 healthy donors were included as a reference group. MiXCR versions 2.12 and 3.0.5 were used to process TRB sequences. The repertoire metrics were Shannon diversity, evenness, clonality (calculated as one minus evenness), and diversity profiles parameterized by alpha from 0 to 5. The IGoR algorithm was used to compute generation probabilities of clones in paired pre- and post-chemotherapy samples.

What was sequenced was peripheral blood. The chain employs TRBV28 and TRBJ1-3; TCRdb returns TRBD1, unconfirmable since there is no DNA. The origin of this receptor is a human donor in good health. The CDR3 is CASSQTGAGNTIYF.